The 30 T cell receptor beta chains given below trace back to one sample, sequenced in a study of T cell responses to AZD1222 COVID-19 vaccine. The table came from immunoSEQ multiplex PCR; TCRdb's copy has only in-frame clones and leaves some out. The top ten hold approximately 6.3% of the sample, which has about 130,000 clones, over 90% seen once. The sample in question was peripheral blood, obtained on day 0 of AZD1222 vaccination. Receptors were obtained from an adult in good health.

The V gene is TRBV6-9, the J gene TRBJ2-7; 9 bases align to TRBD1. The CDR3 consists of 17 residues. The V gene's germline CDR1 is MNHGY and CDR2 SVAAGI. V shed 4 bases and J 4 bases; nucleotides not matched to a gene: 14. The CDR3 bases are TGTGCCAGCAGTTCCGCCACGGACAGGGGAATCTCGTACGAGCAGTACTTC. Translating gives CASSSATDRGISYEQYF.

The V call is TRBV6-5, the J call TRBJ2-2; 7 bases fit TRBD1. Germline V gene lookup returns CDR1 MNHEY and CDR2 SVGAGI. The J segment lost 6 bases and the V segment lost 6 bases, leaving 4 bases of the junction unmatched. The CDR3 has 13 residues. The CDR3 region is CASRVTGAGELFF. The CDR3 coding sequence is TGTGCCAGCAGGGTTACAGGGGCCGGGGAGCTGTTTTTT.

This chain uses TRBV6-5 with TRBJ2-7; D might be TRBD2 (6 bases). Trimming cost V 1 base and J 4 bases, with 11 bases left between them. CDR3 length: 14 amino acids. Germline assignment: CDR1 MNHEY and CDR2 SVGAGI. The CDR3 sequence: CASSYYAGNYEQYF. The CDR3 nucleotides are TGTGCCAGCAGTTACTATGCGGGGAATTACGAGCAGTACTTC.

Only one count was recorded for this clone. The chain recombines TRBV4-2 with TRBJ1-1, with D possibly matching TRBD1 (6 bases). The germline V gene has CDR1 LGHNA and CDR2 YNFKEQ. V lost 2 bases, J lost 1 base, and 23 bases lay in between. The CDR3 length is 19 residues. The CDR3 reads CASSQITGTRDTWNTEAFF. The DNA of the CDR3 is TGTGCCAGCAGCCAAATAACGGGTACCAGGGACACCTGGAACACTGAAGCTTTCTTT.

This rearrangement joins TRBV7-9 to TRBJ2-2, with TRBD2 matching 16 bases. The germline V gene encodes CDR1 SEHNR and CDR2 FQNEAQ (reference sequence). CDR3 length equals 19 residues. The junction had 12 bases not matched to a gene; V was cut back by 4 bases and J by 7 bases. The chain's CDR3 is CASSSPPGTSGRADGELFF. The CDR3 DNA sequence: TGTGCCAGCAGCTCCCCCCCTGGGACTAGCGGGAGGGCCGACGGGGAGCTGTTTTTT.

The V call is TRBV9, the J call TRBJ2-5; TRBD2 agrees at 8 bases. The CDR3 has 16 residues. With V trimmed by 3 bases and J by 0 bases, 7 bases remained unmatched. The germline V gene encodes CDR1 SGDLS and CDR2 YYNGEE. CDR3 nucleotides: TGTGCCAGCAGCGATGGGACTAGAAGGTACCAAGAGACCCAGTACTTC. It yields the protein CASSDGTRRYQETQYF.

CDR3 loop: CASSPPTDEQYF. The DNA for the CDR3 is TGTGCCAGCTCACCACCGACAGACGAGCAGTACTTC. V and J are TRBV18 and TRBJ2-7, with a possible D match to TRBD1 (5 bases). This CDR3 has 12 residues. Trimming stripped 0 bases from V and 5 bases from J, with 5 bases between. The germline gives CDR1 KGHSH, CDR2 LQKENI. Supplemented by reference TRBV18 and TRBJ2-7, the full variable domain reads NAGVMQNPRHLVRRRGQEARLRCSPMKGHSHVYWYRQLPEEGLKFMVYLQKENIIDESGMPKERFSAEFPKEGPSILRIQQVVRGDSAAYFCASSPPTDEQYFGPGTRLTVT.

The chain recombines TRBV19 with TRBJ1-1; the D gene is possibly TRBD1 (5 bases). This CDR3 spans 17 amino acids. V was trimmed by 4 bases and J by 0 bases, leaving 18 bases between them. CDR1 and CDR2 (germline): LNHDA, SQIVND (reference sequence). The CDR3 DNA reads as TGTGCCAGTAGTACTCCCTCCGGGACGACTATGAACACTGAAGCTTTCTTT. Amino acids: CASSTPSGTTMNTEAFF.

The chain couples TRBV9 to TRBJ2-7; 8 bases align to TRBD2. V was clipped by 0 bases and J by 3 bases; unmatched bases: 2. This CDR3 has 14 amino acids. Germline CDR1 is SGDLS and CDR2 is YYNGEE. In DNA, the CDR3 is TGTGCCAGCAGCGTAGGTCTAGCGGGCTACGAGCAGTACTTC. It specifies CASSVGLAGYEQYF.

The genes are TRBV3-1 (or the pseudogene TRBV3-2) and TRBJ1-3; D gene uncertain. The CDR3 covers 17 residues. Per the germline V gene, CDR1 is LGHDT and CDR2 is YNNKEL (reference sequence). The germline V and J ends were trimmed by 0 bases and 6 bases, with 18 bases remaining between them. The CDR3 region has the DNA TGTGCCAGCAGCCAAGATCTATCCGATGGGTTTGAAAACACCATATATTTT. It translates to CASSQDLSDGFENTIYF.

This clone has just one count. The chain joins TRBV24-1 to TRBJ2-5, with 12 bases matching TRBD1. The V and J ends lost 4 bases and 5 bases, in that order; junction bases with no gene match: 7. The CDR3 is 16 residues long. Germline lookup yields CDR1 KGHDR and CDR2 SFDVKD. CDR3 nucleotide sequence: TGTGCCACCAGTGACGCCGGGACAGGGGGCCGGGAGACCCAGTACTTC. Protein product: CATSDAGTGGRETQYF.

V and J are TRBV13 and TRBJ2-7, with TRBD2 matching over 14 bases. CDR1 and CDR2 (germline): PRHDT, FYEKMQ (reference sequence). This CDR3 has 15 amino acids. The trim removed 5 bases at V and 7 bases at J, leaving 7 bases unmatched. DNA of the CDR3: TGTGCCAGCAGCCTTGGACTAGCGGGGGGTCGGGAGCAGTACTTC. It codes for CASSLGLAGGREQYF. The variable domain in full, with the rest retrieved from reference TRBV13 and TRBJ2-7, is AAGVIQSPRHLIKEKRETATLKCYPIPRHDTVYWYQQGPGQDPQFLISFYEKMQSDKGSIPDRFSAQQFSDYHSELNMSSLELGDSALYFCASSLGLAGGREQYFGPGTRLTVT.

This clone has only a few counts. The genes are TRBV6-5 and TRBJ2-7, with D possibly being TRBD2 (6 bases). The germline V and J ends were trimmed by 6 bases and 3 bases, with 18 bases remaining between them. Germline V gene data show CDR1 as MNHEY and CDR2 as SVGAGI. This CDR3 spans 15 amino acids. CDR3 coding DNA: TGTGCCAGCAGCTGGCGCGGGGATGATCTCTACGAGCAGTACTTC. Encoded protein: CASSWRGDDLYEQYF.

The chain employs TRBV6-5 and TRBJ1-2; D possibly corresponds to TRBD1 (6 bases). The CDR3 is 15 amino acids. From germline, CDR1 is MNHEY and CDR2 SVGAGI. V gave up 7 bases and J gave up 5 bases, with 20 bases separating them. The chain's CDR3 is CASIPRGALSYGYTF. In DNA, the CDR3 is TGTGCCAGCATTCCTAGGGGGGCCCTCTCTTATGGCTACACCTTC.

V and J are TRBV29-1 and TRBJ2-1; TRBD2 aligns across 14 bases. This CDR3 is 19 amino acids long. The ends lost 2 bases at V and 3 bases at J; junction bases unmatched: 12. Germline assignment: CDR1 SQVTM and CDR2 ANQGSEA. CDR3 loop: CSVELRRGLAGDLYNEQFF. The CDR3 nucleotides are TGCAGCGTTGAATTACGAAGGGGACTAGCGGGGGACCTCTACAATGAGCAGTTCTTC.

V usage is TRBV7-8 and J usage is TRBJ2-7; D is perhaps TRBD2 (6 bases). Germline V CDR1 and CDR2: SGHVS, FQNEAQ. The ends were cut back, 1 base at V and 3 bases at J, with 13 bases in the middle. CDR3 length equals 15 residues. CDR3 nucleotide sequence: TGTGCCAGCAGCTTAGGTTCCGGGGGTTACTACGAGCAGTACTTC. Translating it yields CASSLGSGGYYEQYF.

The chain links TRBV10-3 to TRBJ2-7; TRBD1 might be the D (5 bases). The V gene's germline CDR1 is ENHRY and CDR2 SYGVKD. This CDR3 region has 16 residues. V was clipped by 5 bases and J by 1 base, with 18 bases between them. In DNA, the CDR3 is TGTGCCATCAGTTCTCCTGAGGCCGACAGTTCCTACGAGCAGTACTTC. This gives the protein CAISSPEADSSYEQYF.

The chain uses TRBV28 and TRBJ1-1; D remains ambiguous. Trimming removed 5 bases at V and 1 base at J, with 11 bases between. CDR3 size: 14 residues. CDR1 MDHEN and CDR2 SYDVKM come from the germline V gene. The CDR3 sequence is CASSEAAPNTEAFF. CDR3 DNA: TGTGCCAGCAGTGAAGCCGCCCCGAACACTGAAGCTTTCTTT.

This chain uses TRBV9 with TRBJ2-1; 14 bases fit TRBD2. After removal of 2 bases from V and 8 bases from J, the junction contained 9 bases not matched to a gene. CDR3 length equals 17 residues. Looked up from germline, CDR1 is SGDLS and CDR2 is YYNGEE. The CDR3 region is CASSVLGGTSGSDEQFF. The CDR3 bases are TGTGCCAGCAGCGTTTTAGGCGGGACTAGCGGGAGCGATGAGCAGTTCTTC.

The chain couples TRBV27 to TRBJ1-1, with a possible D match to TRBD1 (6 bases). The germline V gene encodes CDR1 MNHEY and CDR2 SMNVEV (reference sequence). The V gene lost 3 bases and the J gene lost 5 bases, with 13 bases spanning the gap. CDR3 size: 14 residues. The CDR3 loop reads CASSFQGFGTEAFF. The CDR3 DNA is TGTGCCAGCAGTTTCCAGGGGTTCGGGACTGAAGCTTTCTTT.

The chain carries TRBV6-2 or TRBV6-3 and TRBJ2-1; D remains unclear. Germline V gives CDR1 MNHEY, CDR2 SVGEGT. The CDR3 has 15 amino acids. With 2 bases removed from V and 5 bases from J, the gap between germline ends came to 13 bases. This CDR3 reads CASSYGFTAHNEQFF. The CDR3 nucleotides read TGTGCCAGCAGTTACGGGTTCACAGCCCACAATGAGCAGTTCTTC.

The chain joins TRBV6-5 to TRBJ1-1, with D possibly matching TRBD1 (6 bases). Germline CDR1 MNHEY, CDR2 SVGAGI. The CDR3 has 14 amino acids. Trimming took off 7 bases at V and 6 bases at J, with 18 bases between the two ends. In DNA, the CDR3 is TGTGCCAGCACAAAGACAGGACTCGGCGCTGAAGCTTTCTTT. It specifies CASTKTGLGAEAFF.

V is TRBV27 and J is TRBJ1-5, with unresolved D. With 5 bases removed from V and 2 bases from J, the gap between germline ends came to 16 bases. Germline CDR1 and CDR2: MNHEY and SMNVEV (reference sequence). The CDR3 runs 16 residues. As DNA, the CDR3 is TGTGCCAGCAGTCTACGAGTACCAGTGGGCAATCAGCCCCAGCATTTT. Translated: CASSLRVPVGNQPQHF.

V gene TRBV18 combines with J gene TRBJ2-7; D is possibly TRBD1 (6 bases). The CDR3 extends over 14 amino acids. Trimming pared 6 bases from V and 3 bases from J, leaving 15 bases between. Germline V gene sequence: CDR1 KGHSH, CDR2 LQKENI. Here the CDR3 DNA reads TGTGCCAGCTCTTACCGGGACACAAGCTACGAGCAGTACTTC. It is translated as CASSYRDTSYEQYF.

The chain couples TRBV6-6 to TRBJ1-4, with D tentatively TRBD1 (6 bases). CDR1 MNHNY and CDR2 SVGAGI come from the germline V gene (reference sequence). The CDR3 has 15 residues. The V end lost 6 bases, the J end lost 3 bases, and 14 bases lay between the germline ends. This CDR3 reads CASRSRDTSNEKLFF. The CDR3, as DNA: TGTGCCAGCAGGTCTCGGGACACTTCTAATGAAAAACTGTTTTTT.

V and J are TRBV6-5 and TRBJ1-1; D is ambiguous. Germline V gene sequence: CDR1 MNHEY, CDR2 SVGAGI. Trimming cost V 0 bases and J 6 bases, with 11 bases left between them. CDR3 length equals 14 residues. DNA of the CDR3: TGTGCCAGCAGTTACTCGATAGGAAGAGCTGAAGCTTTCTTT. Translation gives CASSYSIGRAEAFF.

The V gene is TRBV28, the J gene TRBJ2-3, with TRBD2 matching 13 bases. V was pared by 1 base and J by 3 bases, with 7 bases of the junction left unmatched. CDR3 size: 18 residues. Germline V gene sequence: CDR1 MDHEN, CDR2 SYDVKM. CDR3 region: CASSLLRLAGGVTDTQYF. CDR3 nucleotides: TGTGCCAGCAGTTTATTAAGACTAGCGGGAGGAGTAACAGATACGCAGTATTTT.

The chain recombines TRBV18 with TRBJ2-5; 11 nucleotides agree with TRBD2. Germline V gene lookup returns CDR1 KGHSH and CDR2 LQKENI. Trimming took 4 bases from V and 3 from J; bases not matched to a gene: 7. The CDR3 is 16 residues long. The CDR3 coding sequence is TGTGCCAGCTCACTAACTAGCGGGAGTACAAAAGAGACCCAGTACTTC. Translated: CASSLTSGSTKETQYF.

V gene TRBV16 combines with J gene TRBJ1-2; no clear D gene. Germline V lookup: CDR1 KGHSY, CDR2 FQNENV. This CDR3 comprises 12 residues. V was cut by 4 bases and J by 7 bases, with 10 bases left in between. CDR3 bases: TGTGCCAGCAGCCTAAGCAAGGGTGGCTACACCTTC. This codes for CASSLSKGGYTF. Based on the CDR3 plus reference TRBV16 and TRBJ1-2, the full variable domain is GEEVAQTPKHLVRGEGQKAKLYCAPIKGHSYVFWYQQVLKNEFKFLISFQNENVFDETGMPKERFSAKCLPNSPCSLEIQATKLEDSAVYFCASSLSKGGYTFGSGTRLTVV.

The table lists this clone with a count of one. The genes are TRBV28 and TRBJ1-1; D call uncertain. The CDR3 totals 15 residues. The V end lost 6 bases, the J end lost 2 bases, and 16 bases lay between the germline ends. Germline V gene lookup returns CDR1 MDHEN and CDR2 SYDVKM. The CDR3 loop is CASRVVGPGNTEAFF. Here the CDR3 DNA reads TGTGCCAGCAGAGTGGTCGGTCCGGGAAACACTGAAGCTTTCTTT.